The present T cell receptor (beta chain) was sequenced within a study of immune evolution from preneoplasia to lung adenocarcinoma. Patients had resection in Japan or China between the mid-2010s and the late 2010s. Two lung cancer pathologists independently confirmed each histologic diagnosis. CDR1 is SGHNT and CDR2 is YYREEE in the germline V gene (reference sequence). The CDR3 contains 15 residues. Trimming at V came to 6 bases and at J to 9 bases, leaving 10 bases not matched to a gene. General study results and limits: Later-stage lesions appeared to have more T cells, more diversity, less clonality.

Worth noting for this clone: As yet, its antigen is unknown.

Using immunoSEQ multiplex PCR, the repertoire was profiled, and TCRdb retains in-frame clones only, with some absent. The sample lists 10,000 to 13,000 clones; approximately 77% were seen once. The rearrangement links TRBV5-4 to TRBJ1-6; the match to TRBD1 covers 9 bases. Sequences were obtained from FFPE minimally invasive lung adenocarcinoma tissue. The source of this sequence is a person aged 70 to 85 with lung adenocarcinoma. CDR3 bases: TGTGCCAGCACCCAACAGGGGGCGGTGGGTTCACCCCTCCACTTT. Residues: CASTQQGAVGSPLHF.